The 19 T cell receptor beta chains below all came from one sample that was sequenced in a study of cytomegalovirus exposure and HLA in healthy donors. Data came from immunoSEQ multiplex PCR; TCRdb stores just in-frame clones and leaves some out. This table holds over 250,000 clones, 65% to 90% found once. The sample was PBMCs. The receptors were gathered from a woman aged 18-35 years in good health and CMV-seronegative.

The chain links TRBV7-2 to TRBJ1-2, with TRBD1 matching over 7 bases. Germline values: CDR1 SGHTA, CDR2 FQGNSA. The V segment lost 1 base and the J segment 0 bases; nucleotides outside the gene matches: 2. The CDR3 consists of 15 residues. The CDR3 nucleotides are TGTGCCAGCAGCTTAGTAGGACAGGCTAACTATGGCTACACCTTC. This encodes CASSLVGQANYGYTF.

Concerning this clone itself: This same CDR3 is encoded by further DNA sequences in the sample. The rearrangement links TRBV5-1 to TRBJ2-7; tentative D call: TRBD1 (5 bases). From germline, CDR1 is SGHRS and CDR2 YFSETQ. V was clipped by 0 bases and J by 4 bases, with 14 bases between them. The CDR3 runs to 15 residues. CDR3 bases: TGCGCCAGCAGCTTGGTAGTCCAGGGATCTTACGAGCAGTACTTC. Translation gives CASSLVVQGSYEQYF.

The chain recombines TRBV29-1 with TRBJ1-1, with TRBD1 matching 7 bases. The V segment lost 7 bases and the J segment 0 bases; nucleotides outside the gene matches: 14. The CDR3 is 16 amino acids. The germline V gene encodes CDR1 SQVTM and CDR2 ANQGSEA. CDR3 loop: CSALLKQGTLNTEAFF. The CDR3 nucleotides are TGCAGCGCATTACTTAAACAGGGGACCTTGAACACTGAAGCTTTCTTT.

This clone was found once. This rearrangement joins TRBV7-9 to TRBJ2-5; possibly TRBD2 for D (6 bases). This CDR3 spans 16 amino acids. Per germline, CDR1 SEHNR and CDR2 FQNEAQ (reference sequence). V dropped 3 bases and J dropped 2 bases, with 16 bases sitting between them. The CDR3 loop is CASSLGLASSQETQYF. DNA for the CDR3: TGTGCCAGCAGCTTGGGGCTAGCGTCTTCTCAAGAGACCCAGTACTTC.

The gene calls are TRBV9 and TRBJ1-2; 10 bases match TRBD1. Germline-derived CDR1 and CDR2 are SGDLS and YYNGEE. The CDR3 extends over 16 amino acids. J gave up 3 bases and V 2 bases, and 7 bases lay outside the gene matches. The CDR3 DNA is TGTGCCAGCAGCGTCCCGGGACAGGGGTTTGACTATGGCTACACCTTC. Its translation: CASSVPGQGFDYGYTF.

This clone was counted a single time. The rearrangement links TRBV2 to TRBJ2-1, with TRBD1 matching 9 bases. Germline lookup yields CDR1 SNHLY and CDR2 FYNNEI. The CDR3 consists of 15 residues. V lost 9 bases and J lost 3; bases outside the gene matches: 9. CDR3 DNA sequence: TGTGCCAGTCCGGGACAGGGTACGTTCTACAATGAGCAGTTCTTC. Its translation: CASPGQGTFYNEQFF.

The genes are TRBV7-3 and TRBJ2-3; 9 bases are a match to TRBD2. The CDR3 contains 16 residues. Germline-derived CDR1 and CDR2 are SGHTA and FQGTGA. Trimming at V came to 3 bases and at J to 0 bases, leaving 4 bases not matched to a gene. This CDR3 reads CASSFVAGASTDTQYF. CDR3 in DNA: TGTGCCAGCAGCTTCGTAGCGGGGGCCAGCACAGATACGCAGTATTTT.

The chain combines TRBV7-8 with TRBJ2-7; the match to TRBD1 covers 8 bases. Germline CDR1 and CDR2: SGHVS and FQNEAQ. The CDR3 sequence is 13 residues long. Trimming cost V 4 bases and J 3 bases; bases outside gene matches: 2. Written as DNA, the CDR3 is TGTGCCAGCAGCTACACAGGGGGCTACGAGCAGTACTTC. It is translated as CASSYTGGYEQYF. The full variable domain, in which reference TRBV7-8 and TRBJ2-7 provide the parts outside the CDR3, is GAGVSQSPRYKVAKRGQDVALRCDPISGHVSLFWYQQALGQGPEFLTYFQNEAQLDKSGLPSDRFFAERPEGSVSTLKIQRTQQEDSAVYLCASSYTGGYEQYFGPGTRLTVT.

This clone was observed a handful of times. The chain's CDR3 is CASSPRSAGHGYTF. Here the CDR3 DNA reads TGTGCCAGCTCACCACGGTCAGCGGGGCATGGCTACACCTTC. V usage is TRBV18 and J usage is TRBJ1-2, with D tentatively TRBD1 (5 bases). Trimming removed 1 base from V and 6 bases from J, with 12 bases in between. Germline loops: CDR1 KGHSH, CDR2 LQKENI. The CDR3 consists of 14 residues.

DNA for the CDR3: TGTGCCTGGAGTACAGATTACAGGGGACCTACCTACGAGCAGTACTTC. Amino acids: CAWSTDYRGPTYEQYF. This rearrangement joins TRBV30 to TRBJ2-7, with TRBD1 identical over 7 bases. The CDR3 is 16 amino acids. V lost 2 bases and J lost 2; bases outside the gene matches: 12. The germline gives CDR1 GTSNPN, CDR2 SVGIG (reference sequence).

This sequence joins TRBV4-1 and TRBJ2-7, with D perhaps matching TRBD1 (6 bases). Germline assignment: CDR1 MGHRA and CDR2 YSYEKL. This CDR3 region has 12 residues. V was shortened by 3 bases and J by 6 bases, with 9 bases between the two germline ends. CDR3 region: CASSQARGEQYF. CDR3 DNA sequence: TGCGCCAGCAGCCAGGCCAGGGGCGAGCAGTACTTC.

V gene TRBV6-6 combines with J gene TRBJ2-7; D not certain. CDR1 is MNHNY and CDR2 is SVGAGI in the germline V gene (reference sequence). Between the trimmed V and J ends, which lost 2 bases and 4 bases, there was a span of 12 bases. CDR3 size: 14 residues. The CDR3 DNA reads TGTGCCAGCAGTTACGGCCAGGCTCTTTACGAGCAGTACTTC. Its translation is CASSYGQALYEQYF.

The chain combines TRBV7-9 with TRBJ2-5, with a weak D call TRBD2 (7 bases). Trimming pared 8 bases from V and 2 bases from J, leaving 18 bases between. Germline V gene data show CDR1 as SEHNR and CDR2 as FQNEAQ (reference sequence). This CDR3 comprises 15 residues. The DNA for the CDR3 is TGTGCCAGCCCCCCGCCGAGGGGGGGACAAGAGACCCAGTACTTC. Encoded protein: CASPPPRGGQETQYF.

CDR3 region: CASSLQGPDNSPLHF. The DNA of the CDR3 is TGCGCCAGCAGCTTACAGGGTCCCGATAATTCACCCCTCCACTTT. The chain links TRBV5-1 to TRBJ1-6, with D possibly TRBD1 on 6 matching bases. Trimming pared 2 bases from V and 5 bases from J, leaving 11 bases between. Germline assignment: CDR1 SGHRS and CDR2 YFSETQ. This CDR3 is 15 amino acids long.

This clone turned up a few times. This rearrangement joins TRBV18 to TRBJ1-5; 7 bases agree with TRBD1. CDR3 length: 15 amino acids. Germline V gene sequence: CDR1 KGHSH, CDR2 LQKENI. With V trimmed by 0 bases and J by 6 bases, 5 bases remained unmatched. For the CDR3, the DNA is TGTGCCAGCTCACCACCGAACAGGGGTGGTCAGCCCCAGCATTTT. It encodes CASSPPNRGGQPQHF.

This chain connects TRBV7-3 to TRBJ1-1; no reliable D call. The CDR3 extends over 13 amino acids. The germline V gene encodes CDR1 SGHTA and CDR2 FQGTGA. V was trimmed by 5 bases and J by 5 bases, leaving 12 bases between them. CDR3 coding DNA: TGTGCCAGCAGCCCCGGGAGCGGGACTGAAGCTTTCTTT. This gives the protein CASSPGSGTEAFF.

This sequence joins TRBV2 and TRBJ1-2, with a possible D match to TRBD1 (6 bases). The germline V gene has CDR1 SNHLY and CDR2 FYNNEI. The CDR3 sequence is 12 residues long. Deletions cut 9 bases from V and 5 bases from J, with 13 bases between. CDR3 sequence: CARRFTGYGYTF. Written as DNA, the CDR3 is TGTGCCAGACGGTTCACAGGGTATGGCTACACCTTC.

The chain employs TRBV5-6 and TRBJ2-7; no firm D call. The V and J ends lost 1 base and 3 bases respectively, with 5 bases between them. The CDR3 sequence is 12 residues long. Germline CDR1 reads SGHDT; CDR2 reads YYEEEE. In DNA form, the CDR3 reads TGTGCCAGCAGCTTGTCCAACTACGAGCAGTACTTC. Translated: CASSLSNYEQYF.

The rearrangement links TRBV27 to TRBJ2-1, with 14 positions matching TRBD2. V lost 4 bases to trimming and J lost 2 bases; unmatched junction nucleotides: 4. This CDR3 comprises 17 residues. From germline, CDR1 is MNHEY and CDR2 SMNVEV (reference sequence). CDR3: CASSWVTSGGAYNEQFF. The CDR3 bases are TGTGCCAGCAGTTGGGTGACTAGCGGGGGGGCCTACAATGAGCAGTTCTTC.